These 21 T cell receptor beta chains were sequenced from one sample in a study of cytotoxic CD8 clonotypes in ibrutinib-treated CLL. Measured with immunoSEQ multiplex PCR; TCRdb has only the in-frame clones, and not every one. Counted here are some 20,000 clones, roughly four fifths occurring once; the ten biggest clones make up approximately 7.7%. The source material was PBMCs, sampled before ibrutinib treatment. These receptors came from a human donor with chronic lymphocytic leukemia.

This chain uses TRBV4-2 with TRBJ2-4; unclear D gene. Germline lookup yields CDR1 LGHNA and CDR2 YNFKEQ. This CDR3 comprises 15 residues. Trimming cost V 2 bases and J 4 bases, with 12 bases left between them. The CDR3 bases are TGTGCCAGCAGCCAATTTCGAGACCCTAAAAACATTCAGTACTTC. Its translation: CASSQFRDPKNIQYF.

This chain links TRBV18 with TRBJ1-5; D is unclear. With 3 bases removed from V and 2 bases from J, the gap between germline ends came to 5 bases. The CDR3 has 13 residues. Germline V lookup: CDR1 KGHSH, CDR2 LQKENI. The CDR3: CASSPAGNQPQHF. The CDR3, as DNA: TGTGCCAGCTCACCGGCGGGCAATCAGCCCCAGCATTTT.

This clone was seen more than once but under ten times. The genes are TRBV7-3 and TRBJ1-3, with D possibly matching TRBD1 (5 bases). The CDR3 length is 12 residues. The germline V gene encodes CDR1 SGHTA and CDR2 FQGTGA. V dropped 5 bases and J dropped 6 bases, with 8 bases sitting between them. The CDR3 here is CASSQGENTIYF. CDR3 DNA sequence: TGTGCCAGCAGCCAGGGAGAAAACACCATATATTTT.

The genes are TRBV6-1 and TRBJ1-1; the D gene is possibly TRBD1 (5 bases). Trimming removed 5 bases at V and 6 bases at J, with 13 bases between. CDR3 length equals 13 residues. Germline loops: CDR1 MNHNS, CDR2 SASEGT. CDR3 nucleotide sequence: TGTGCCAGCAGTTGGGCAGGGATATCTGAAGCTTTCTTT. Translation: CASSWAGISEAFF.

This chain joins TRBV5-1 and TRBJ2-2; TRBD2 agrees at 8 bases. The CDR3 has 16 residues. With 7 bases clipped from V and 6 bases from J, the junction kept 14 bases outside the gene matches. The germline V gene has CDR1 SGHRS and CDR2 YFSETQ. In DNA form, the CDR3 reads TGCGCCAGCGGCGGAGGGGATAGCGGGGCGCCCGGGGAGCTGTTTTTT. This gives the protein CASGGGDSGAPGELFF.

The genes are TRBV30 and TRBJ1-1, with 7 bases lining up with TRBD1. This CDR3 has 13 residues. Germline V lookup: CDR1 GTSNPN, CDR2 SVGIG (reference sequence). With 4 bases clipped from V and 1 base from J, the junction kept 3 bases outside the gene matches. This CDR3 reads CAWNRQGNTEAFF. For the CDR3, the DNA is TGTGCCTGGAATCGACAGGGGAACACTGAAGCTTTCTTT.

The V and J genes are TRBV4-2 and TRBJ1-2; D gene unclear. Per the germline V gene, CDR1 is LGHNA and CDR2 is YNFKEQ. The CDR3 sequence is 11 residues long. Trimming cost V 3 bases and J 7 bases, with 6 bases left between them. CDR3 in amino acids: CASSQNGGYTF. The CDR3 DNA reads TGTGCCAGCAGCCAGAACGGTGGCTACACCTTC.

The chain employs TRBV21-1 and TRBJ2-4; the table gives TRBD1 as D, unverified against the DNA. TRBV21-1 corresponds to a pseudogene. This CDR3 is 19 amino acids long. Here the CDR3 reads CASTVRGGRSRRAKNIQYF. As DNA, the CDR3 is TGTGCCAGCACCGTGAGAGGGGGCCGGAGCCGACGAGCCAAAAACATTCAGTACTTC.

The V call is TRBV4-2, the J call TRBJ1-1; TRBD1 matches at 8 bases. This CDR3 contains 15 residues. V gave up 1 base and J gave up 1 base; unmatched junction bases: 2. Germline V lookup: CDR1 LGHNA, CDR2 YNFKEQ. In DNA form, the CDR3 reads TGTGCCAGCAGCCAAGCAGGGGGCGGGAACACTGAAGCTTTCTTT. Encoded protein: CASSQAGGGNTEAFF.

This clone was recorded a few times. The V call is TRBV28, the J call TRBJ1-4; TRBD1 aligns across 7 bases. Losses at the gene ends were 0 bases for V and 10 bases for J; bases not matched to a gene: 8. CDR1 is MDHEN, CDR2 SYDVKM, per germline. The CDR3 consists of 15 residues. The CDR3 reads CASSLWDRLGGKLFF. The CDR3 DNA reads as TGTGCCAGCAGTTTATGGGACAGGTTGGGCGGAAAACTGTTTTTT.

Only a few counts were recorded for this clone. V gene TRBV5-1 combines with J gene TRBJ2-1, with 9 bases aligning to TRBD1. The CDR3 is 19 residues long. The germline V gene encodes CDR1 SGHRS and CDR2 YFSETQ. After removal of 3 bases from V and 1 base from J, the junction contained 14 bases not matched to a gene. The CDR3 loop is CASSSPGQGRMGSYNEQFF. The CDR3, as DNA: TGCGCCAGCAGCTCCCCCGGACAGGGGCGGATGGGATCCTACAATGAGCAGTTCTTC.

The table lists this clone with a few counts. The rearrangement uses TRBV5-1 and TRBJ1-3; no clear D gene. The germline V gene has CDR1 SGHRS and CDR2 YFSETQ. The CDR3 consists of 14 residues. The germline V and J ends were trimmed by 4 bases and 5 bases, with 13 bases remaining between them. CDR3 bases: TGCGCCAGCAGCGAAATAGGGTTACGAAACACCATATATTTT. It is translated as CASSEIGLRNTIYF.

The chain couples TRBV9 to TRBJ2-3, with D unresolved. Germline values: CDR1 SGDLS, CDR2 YYNGEE. Trimming stripped 4 bases from V and 8 bases from J, with 11 bases between. This CDR3 region has 12 residues. The CDR3 region is CASSPQLGTQYF. CDR3 coding DNA: TGTGCCAGCAGCCCTCAGCTGGGTACGCAGTATTTT.

This clone has more than one count but fewer than ten. The rearrangement uses TRBV30 and TRBJ2-3, with 8 bases matching TRBD2. V dropped 4 bases and J dropped 6; count of bases not matched to a gene: 6. Per germline, CDR1 GTSNPN and CDR2 SVGIG (reference sequence). The CDR3 loop spans 13 amino acids. The CDR3, as DNA: TGTGCCTGGAACGGGGGGGGCCCTGATACGCAGTATTTT. The encoded protein is CAWNGGGPDTQYF.

The chain employs TRBV28 and TRBJ2-1, with TRBD2 matching 9 bases. The germline gives CDR1 MDHEN, CDR2 SYDVKM. Trimming took 6 bases from V and 7 from J; bases not matched to a gene: 19. CDR3 length equals 18 residues. The DNA for the CDR3 is TGTGCCAGCAGCCCACAGGGGAGAGGCGGGAGGGCCTTGAATGAGCAGTTCTTC. Protein product: CASSPQGRGGRALNEQFF.

This clone has more than one count but fewer than ten. The J gene is TRBJ1-2, the V gene TRBV7-2; no clear D. With 5 bases removed from V and 1 base from J, the gap between germline ends came to 14 bases. This CDR3 is built from 15 residues. CDR1 is SGHTA and CDR2 is FQGNSA in the germline V gene. The CDR3 spells CASSIQRRLNYGYTF. The CDR3 DNA sequence: TGTGCCAGCAGCATTCAGAGACGACTTAACTATGGCTACACCTTC.

V usage is TRBV5-1 and J usage is TRBJ1-1, with D possibly matching TRBD1 (5 bases). This CDR3 comprises 17 residues. Deletions cut 0 bases from V and 0 bases from J, with 15 bases between. Germline assignment: CDR1 SGHRS and CDR2 YFSETQ. The DNA for the CDR3 is TGCGCCAGCAGCTTGGCCAAACAGGATTACATGAACACTGAAGCTTTCTTT. Its translation: CASSLAKQDYMNTEAFF.

The chain combines TRBV2 with TRBJ1-1; maybe TRBD1 (5 bases). Per the germline V gene, CDR1 is SNHLY and CDR2 is FYNNEI. The CDR3 is 13 residues long. V lost 6 bases and J 11 bases, leaving 19 bases between the germline ends. The DNA of the CDR3 is TGTGCCAGCAGGAACCGGGGGTTCACCTGGGCTTTCTTT. Translating it yields CASRNRGFTWAFF.

This chain joins TRBV6-5 and TRBJ2-2; D is ambiguous. CDR1 and CDR2 (germline): MNHEY, SVGAGI. This CDR3 spans 15 amino acids. Between the trimmed V and J ends, which lost 0 bases and 2 bases, there was a span of 7 bases. CDR3 loop: CASSYSGYNTGELFF. CDR3 sequence (DNA): TGTGCCAGCAGTTACTCAGGGTATAACACCGGGGAGCTGTTTTTT.

The CDR3 region is CASSMKYNQPQHF. Here the CDR3 DNA reads TGTGCCAGCAGCATGAAATACAATCAGCCCCAGCATTTT. The genes are TRBV7-9 and TRBJ1-5, with D unclear. CDR3 length equals 13 residues. Trimming shortened V by 5 bases and J by 3 bases, and 8 bases separated the two germline ends. Per germline, CDR1 SEHNR and CDR2 FQNEAQ (reference sequence).

This clone was seen once. This chain connects TRBV7-2 to TRBJ1-2, with D tentatively TRBD1 (5 bases). Germline-derived CDR1 and CDR2 are SGHTA and FQGNSA. V lost 5 bases, J lost 4 bases, and 11 bases lay in between. This CDR3 region has 13 residues. For the CDR3, the DNA is TGTGCCAGCAGCCAACGGGGCAGCTATGGCTACACCTTC. Translation: CASSQRGSYGYTF.